One and the same sample provided the 11 T cell receptor beta chains below, sequenced in a study of spatial heterogeneity in lung cancer. Notes on the study in general: Expanded intratumoral alpha and beta TCR counts tracked tumor mutation counts.

Their specific antigens are unknown. A single record per CDR3 protein comes from TCRdb applying MiXCR to the 5' RACE reads. This repertoire shows about 6,800 distinct CDR3 sequences, 14% found once; its top ten account for approximately 9.8%. As for time point: sample taken at primary tumor resection. Specimen: lung tumor tissue, collected at surgery. The receptors stem from a male donor with early-stage non-small cell lung cancer.

This clonotype was picked up many times. The size of this beta chain means little, since it is a stray read in a library made for alpha chains. The gene calls are TRBV19 and TRBJ2-2; 7 bases are a match to TRBD1. J lost 5 bases, V lost 5 bases, and 8 bases had no gene match. CDR1 and CDR2 from the germline V gene are LNHDA and SQIVND (reference sequence). The CDR3 sequence is 15 residues long. CDR3 in DNA: TGTGCCAGTAGTCACAGGGGCCCAGGGACCGGGGAGCTGTTTTTT. Translating it yields CASSHRGPGTGELFF.

This clonotype was recorded a few times. This beta chain was picked up by a library intended for alpha chains and is off target, so its count carries little meaning. CDR3 DNA sequence: TGCAGTGCTAGAGATATCGACAGGCCTCCGAACACCGGGGAGCTGTTTTTT. Amino acids: CSARDIDRPPNTGELFF. This chain connects TRBV20-1 to TRBJ2-2; a possible D gene is TRBD1 (6 bases). V lost 0 bases and J 0 bases, leaving 14 bases between the germline ends. From germline, CDR1 is DFQATT and CDR2 SNEGSKA (reference sequence). The CDR3 has 17 amino acids.

By share, this clonotype counts as medium-sized. As an off-target read in a library built for alpha chains, this beta chain has a frequency of little significance. The chain couples TRBV3-1 to TRBJ2-4; D call uncertain. Trimming removed 3 bases from V and 6 bases from J, with 6 bases in between. In germline, CDR1 is LGHDT, CDR2 YNNKEL (reference sequence). The length of the CDR3 is 12 residues. The CDR3 spells CASSHMGNIQYF. Written as DNA, the CDR3 is TGTGCCAGCAGCCACATGGGAAACATTCAGTACTTC. Full variable domain (rest looked up from reference TRBV3-1 and TRBJ2-4): DTAVSQTPKYLVTQMGNDKSIKCEQNLGHDTMYWYKQDSKKFLKIMFSYNNKELIINETVPNRFSPKSPDKAHLNLHINSLELGDSAVYFCASSHMGNIQYFGAGTRLSVL.

This clonotype was counted ten times or more. Since it is a stray read in a library aimed at alpha chains, this beta chain has a size that is not meaningful. The rearrangement uses TRBV11-2 and TRBJ2-1, with 7 nucleotides matching TRBD2. Germline CDR1 reads SGHAT; CDR2 reads FQNNGV. This CDR3 has 14 residues. V trimming: 4 bases; J trimming: 6 bases; junction bases outside the gene matches: 6. CDR3 bases: TGTGCCAGCAGCTCTACTTGGGGGGGCAATGAGCAGTTCTTC. It encodes CASSSTWGGNEQFF.

Points on this clonotype: Being off target in a library aimed at alpha chains, this beta chain has a size of little meaning. J is TRBJ2-1 and V is TRBV13; D is ambiguous. V was shortened by 5 bases and J by 2 bases, with 16 bases between the two germline ends. The CDR3 spans 16 residues. CDR1 is PRHDT, CDR2 FYEKMQ, per germline (reference sequence). CDR3 region: CASSPLAPSPYNEQFF. DNA for the CDR3: TGTGCCAGCAGCCCCCTCGCCCCATCTCCCTACAATGAGCAGTTCTTC.

This clonotype is categorized as large. This beta chain was picked up by a library intended for alpha chains and is off target, so its count carries little meaning. J is TRBJ2-5 and V is TRBV24-1, with D unresolved. The CDR3 totals 16 residues. Germline CDR1 and CDR2: KGHDR and SFDVKD. V lost 4 bases and J 0 bases, leaving 14 bases between the germline ends. CDR3 in DNA: TGTGCCACCAGTGACCGCACCAAGGAAAACCAAGAGACCCAGTACTTC. Encoded protein: CATSDRTKENQETQYF.

This clonotype has a handful of counts. The size of this beta chain means little, since it is a stray read in a library made for alpha chains. The CDR3 reads CASSLTSGSNEQFF. As DNA, the CDR3 is TGTGCCAGCAGCTTGACTAGCGGGAGTAATGAGCAGTTCTTC. The chain links TRBV7-8 to TRBJ2-1, with 12 bases lining up with TRBD2. This CDR3 has 14 residues. Per germline, CDR1 SGHVS and CDR2 FQNEAQ. The junction had 1 base not matched to a gene; V was cut back by 3 bases and J by 7 bases.

Worth noting for this clonotype: Because the library targeted alpha chains, this beta chain is an off-target read whose size means little. The chain combines TRBV27 with TRBJ2-7; TRBD2 matches at 11 bases. The CDR3 totals 16 residues. V lost 3 bases to trimming and J lost 2 bases; unmatched junction nucleotides: 6. Per the germline V gene, CDR1 is MNHEY and CDR2 is SMNVEV (reference sequence). CDR3 loop: CASSFLAGGGPYEQYF. The CDR3, as DNA: TGTGCCAGCAGTTTCCTAGCGGGAGGAGGCCCCTACGAGCAGTACTTC.

This clonotype showed up many times. With the library built for alpha chains, this beta chain is off target and its frequency is not meaningful. V is TRBV18 and J is TRBJ2-7; D not resolved. The CDR3 has 11 residues. The V and J ends lost 6 bases and 6 bases respectively, with 9 bases between them. Germline V gene data show CDR1 as KGHSH and CDR2 as LQKENI. The CDR3 DNA is TGTGCCAGCTCCGAAACGTTCGAGCAGTACTTC. It translates to CASSETFEQYF.

This clonotype was recorded many times. Because this beta chain is a stray read in a library intended to capture alpha chains, its abundance should not be given much weight. V and J are TRBV2 and TRBJ1-2; D call uncertain. Germline V CDR1 and CDR2: SNHLY, FYNNEI. This CDR3 has 11 residues. Deletions cut 3 bases from V and 8 bases from J, with 7 bases between. CDR3 protein: CASSEREGYTF. CDR3 coding DNA: TGTGCCAGCAGTGAGAGGGAGGGCTACACCTTC.

By sample fraction, this clonotype is medium-sized (0.01 to 0.1%). In a library made to pick up alpha chains, this beta chain is a stray read with a size that means little. CDR3 loop: CSARREGQNTEAFF. The CDR3 nucleotides are TGCAGTGCTAGACGCGAAGGACAAAACACTGAAGCTTTCTTT. The chain employs TRBV20-1 and TRBJ1-1; perhaps TRBD1 as D (5 bases). The CDR3 is 14 residues long. V was trimmed by 2 bases and J by 2 bases, leaving 12 bases between them. Per the germline V gene, CDR1 is DFQATT and CDR2 is SNEGSKA (reference sequence).